Listed below are T cell receptor beta chains from one sample, sequenced in a study of blood T cell repertoires in COVID-19. Libraries were prepared by immunoSEQ multiplex PCR; TCRdb keeps only in-frame clonotypes and omits some of them. The table includes around 160,000 clones, over 75% detected once. The sample was peripheral blood. Source of these receptors: a woman aged 60-75 years with COVID-19, enrolled during active disease. Both conserved end residues are part of each CDR3. Each record gives: J gene, clone size, D gene, V gene, CDR3 DNA, CDR3 protein. The D gene is left open where the match is weak. The size field is filled for only some rows; it gives once, few, many or a size class.

j_call: TRBJ1-1
clone_size: .
d_call: TRBD1
v_call: TRBV30
cdr3_nt: TGTGCCTGGAGTGTCGGCAGGGGGCACACTGAAGCTTTCTTT
cdr3_aa: CAWSVGRGHTEAFF

j_call: TRBJ1-1
clone_size: .
d_call: .
v_call: TRBV19
cdr3_nt: TGTGCCAGTAGTATTCGGGTCCCAAACACTGAAGCTTTCTTT
cdr3_aa: CASSIRVPNTEAFF

j_call: TRBJ1-5
clone_size: .
d_call: .
v_call: TRBV6-1
cdr3_nt: TGTGCCAGCAGTGAAGAGGAGCATCAGCCCCAGCATTTT
cdr3_aa: CASSEEEHQPQHF

j_call: TRBJ2-3
clone_size: once
d_call: TRBD2
v_call: TRBV4-2
cdr3_nt: TGTGCCAGCAGCCAAGTAACAGCGGGGGGGCCCGCAGATACGCAGTATTTT
cdr3_aa: CASSQVTAGGPADTQYF

j_call: TRBJ2-3
clone_size: .
d_call: .
v_call: TRBV3-1/TRBV3-2
cdr3_nt: TGTGCCAGCAGCGGAGTTGGAAATACGCAGTATTTT
cdr3_aa: CASSGVGNTQYF

j_call: TRBJ2-7
clone_size: .
d_call: TRBD1
v_call: TRBV5-4
cdr3_nt: TGTGCCAGCAGCACACCAACAGGGGCGGACTACGAGCAGTACTTC
cdr3_aa: CASSTPTGADYEQYF

j_call: TRBJ2-2
clone_size: .
d_call: .
v_call: TRBV12-2
cdr3_nt: TGTGCAAGTCGCTTAGGTGCAGGGTGGAACACCGGGGAGCTGTTTTTT
cdr3_aa: CASRLGAGWNTGELFF

j_call: TRBJ2-3
clone_size: once
d_call: .
v_call: TRBV14
cdr3_nt: TGTGCCAGCAGCCTGGCACTAGAGGCAGATACGCAGTATTTT
cdr3_aa: CASSLALEADTQYF

j_call: TRBJ1-1
clone_size: .
d_call: TRBD1
v_call: TRBV19
cdr3_nt: TGTGCCAGTAGGCTTGGACAGGAGAACACTGAAGCTTTCTTT
cdr3_aa: CASRLGQENTEAFF

j_call: TRBJ2-3
clone_size: .
d_call: TRBD2
v_call: TRBV15
cdr3_nt: TGTGCCACCAGCAGAGGAGCGGGGGCTCACACAGATACGCAGTATTTT
cdr3_aa: CATSRGAGAHTDTQYF

j_call: TRBJ2-1
clone_size: .
d_call: TRBD2
v_call: TRBV5-1
cdr3_nt: TGCGCCAGCAGCTTGGGGGATTTGAGCGGGGGCCCATACAATGAGCAGTTCTTC
cdr3_aa: CASSLGDLSGGPYNEQFF

j_call: TRBJ1-6
clone_size: .
d_call: .
v_call: TRBV5-1
cdr3_nt: TGCGCCAGCAGCTTGAATGCAGGTCTGAATTCACCCCTCCACTTT
cdr3_aa: CASSLNAGLNSPLHF

j_call: TRBJ1-6
clone_size: once
d_call: TRBD1
v_call: TRBV4-3
cdr3_nt: TGCGCCAGCAGCCAAGAAGGGACAGGCGTCTATAATTCACCCCTCCACTTT
cdr3_aa: CASSQEGTGVYNSPLHF

j_call: TRBJ1-2
clone_size: .
d_call: .
v_call: TRBV3-1/TRBV3-2
cdr3_nt: TGTGCCAGCAGCCAATATTCGGGGGACTATGGCTACACCTTC
cdr3_aa: CASSQYSGDYGYTF

j_call: TRBJ1-2
clone_size: .
d_call: .
v_call: TRBV7-2
cdr3_nt: TGTGCCAGCAGTGTTGTAGGACTGGCCACCTTC
cdr3_aa: CASSVVGLATF

j_call: TRBJ2-1
clone_size: .
d_call: .
v_call: TRBV6-6
cdr3_nt: TGTGCCAGCAGCGCGGCCGTGAGCTCCTACAATGAGCAGTTCTTC
cdr3_aa: CASSAAVSSYNEQFF

j_call: TRBJ1-5
clone_size: few
d_call: .
v_call: TRBV19
cdr3_nt: TGTGCCAGTAGTATTTCAGGGGATAGCAATCAGCCCCAGCATTTT
cdr3_aa: CASSISGDSNQPQHF

j_call: TRBJ1-4
clone_size: .
d_call: .
v_call: TRBV4-1
cdr3_nt: TGCGCCAGCAGCCCCTTTATGGGCGATGAAAAACTGTTTTTT
cdr3_aa: CASSPFMGDEKLFF

j_call: TRBJ2-3
clone_size: .
d_call: TRBD2
v_call: TRBV11-3
cdr3_nt: TGTGCCAGCAGCTTAAAAGGGGCGGGGGGGCTCACAGATACGCAGTATTTT
cdr3_aa: CASSLKGAGGLTDTQYF

j_call: TRBJ2-3
clone_size: .
d_call: TRBD2
v_call: TRBV6-6
cdr3_nt: TGTGCCAGCAGTCCTAGCGGGGGACACATTAGCACAGATACGCAGTATTTT
cdr3_aa: CASSPSGGHISTDTQYF

j_call: TRBJ2-7
clone_size: .
d_call: TRBD1
v_call: TRBV5-1
cdr3_nt: TGCGCCAGCAGCTTGGGTAGGGACAGAAGCTACGAGCAGTACTTC
cdr3_aa: CASSLGRDRSYEQYF

j_call: TRBJ1-3
clone_size: few
d_call: .
v_call: TRBV7-9
cdr3_nt: TGTGCCAGCAGCCCGCGTGGAGCCTCTGGAAACACCATATATTTT
cdr3_aa: CASSPRGASGNTIYF

j_call: TRBJ2-1
clone_size: .
d_call: TRBD2
v_call: TRBV19
cdr3_nt: TGTGCCAGTAGTAGTGACGGCGGGGGGCCGGGCAATGAGCAGTTCTTC
cdr3_aa: CASSSDGGGPGNEQFF

j_call: TRBJ1-1
clone_size: .
d_call: .
v_call: TRBV28
cdr3_nt: TGTGCCAGCAGCACCGGGAGATCTGAAGCTTTCTTT
cdr3_aa: CASSTGRSEAFF

j_call: TRBJ2-7
clone_size: .
d_call: TRBD1
v_call: TRBV7-9
cdr3_nt: TGTGCCAGCAGCCCAAGACAGGGGGTTACTTACGAGCAGTACTTC
cdr3_aa: CASSPRQGVTYEQYF

j_call: TRBJ1-1
clone_size: .
d_call: .
v_call: TRBV7-3
cdr3_nt: TGTGCCAGCAGCTTAATCGTTGGACAAGAAGCTTTCTTT
cdr3_aa: CASSLIVGQEAFF

j_call: TRBJ2-7
clone_size: .
d_call: .
v_call: TRBV13
cdr3_nt: TGTGCCAGCAGCCCTACAGGAACCTACGAGCAGTACTTC
cdr3_aa: CASSPTGTYEQYF

j_call: TRBJ2-3
clone_size: .
d_call: TRBD1
v_call: TRBV7-8
cdr3_nt: TGTGCCAGCAGCCGACTCTCGGGACAGCCGAGCACAGATACGCAGTATTTT
cdr3_aa: CASSRLSGQPSTDTQYF

j_call: TRBJ1-2
clone_size: .
d_call: .
v_call: TRBV2
cdr3_nt: TGTGCCAGCAGTGCCGCAGGGGTTTTCTATGGCTACACCTTC
cdr3_aa: CASSAAGVFYGYTF

j_call: TRBJ2-7
clone_size: .
d_call: .
v_call: TRBV30
cdr3_nt: TGTGCCTGGAGTGTACAGAGACCCACTAGAGTCGGGGGCTACGAGCAGTACTTC
cdr3_aa: CAWSVQRPTRVGGYEQYF

j_call: TRBJ1-5
clone_size: .
d_call: TRBD1
v_call: TRBV19
cdr3_nt: TGTGCCAGTACCATCTCAGACAGGGACCAGCCCCAGCATTTT
cdr3_aa: CASTISDRDQPQHF

j_call: TRBJ2-3
clone_size: .
d_call: .
v_call: TRBV4-3
cdr3_nt: TGCGCCAGCAGCCAAGGCCCACGGACAAAGGCAGATACGCAGTATTTT
cdr3_aa: CASSQGPRTKADTQYF

j_call: TRBJ2-2
clone_size: .
d_call: .
v_call: TRBV5-4
cdr3_nt: TGTGCCAGCAGTCTGACGGGCACCGGGGAGCTGTTTTTT
cdr3_aa: CASSLTGTGELFF

j_call: TRBJ1-2
clone_size: .
d_call: .
v_call: TRBV19
cdr3_nt: TGTGCCAGTAGATCCGGGTCCTATGGCTACACCTTC
cdr3_aa: CASRSGSYGYTF